This TCR beta chain was retrieved from a study of regulatory T cells in long-lasting Graves disease. The time point: persistent/refractory GD, antithyroid drugs over 5 years with positive TRAb. Scientists built the TCR library using RNA that was extracted from PBMCs. In its sample, this clonotype was seen many times. The junction and the germline gene differ at one end; a read error may be behind it. This CDR3 spans 14 amino acids. CDR1 and CDR2 from the germline V gene are SGHRS and YFSETQ. Arm-PCR of CDR3 regions with iRepertoire HTBI primers generated TCR beta libraries. Via MiXCR, TCRdb re-called the multiplex PCR reads, giving one row per CDR3 protein. The sample contains some 330,000 distinct CDR3 sequences, roughly 25% of which appear only once.

The rearrangement links TRBV5-1 to TRBJ2-7; D is unresolved. Source: peripheral blood mononuclear cells (PBMCs), taken when the disease was refractory, from a patient treated with antithyroid drugs. The TCR sequence derives from a woman aged 40 to 49 with Graves disease. The chain's CDR3 is CASSSGGSSYEQYF. The DNA for the CDR3 is TGTGCCAGCAGTTCGGGCGGCAGCTCCTACGAGCAGTACTTC.